Below are 17 T cell receptor beta chains sequenced from a single sample in a study of T cell repertoires in cytomegalovirus infection. These receptors' targets are unknown. MiXCR, applied by TCRdb to the reads, yields one record per CDR3 protein. The table shows 200,000 to 250,000 distinct CDR3 sequences, with 38% occurring only once. Specimen: CD8+ T cells from cultured PBMCs, collected from culture after CMV antigen stimulation. The receptors here all came from a human donor in good health (CMV status not recorded). Some clones in this sample may be carry-over from other donors' samples.

This clonotype was counted between two and nine times. The gene calls are TRBV12-3 or TRBV12-4 and TRBJ1-2, with 9 positions matching TRBD1. The V segment lost 6 bases and the J segment 4 bases; nucleotides outside the gene matches: 12. CDR3 length equals 16 residues. The CDR3 here is CASSSTGTGLAYGYTF. CDR3 sequence (DNA): TGTGCCAGCAGCTCTACCGGGACAGGGCTGGCCTATGGCTACACCTTC.

A few counts support this clonotype. The rearrangement uses TRBV10-3 and TRBJ2-3; D is perhaps TRBD2 (7 bases). Germline V gene sequence: CDR1 ENHRY, CDR2 SYGVKD. Trimming removed 4 bases at V and 1 base at J, with 24 bases between. The CDR3 is made up of 19 amino acids. CDR3 in amino acids: CAISGTGLAGAQRTDTQYF. The CDR3 DNA reads as TGTGCCATCAGTGGTACGGGACTGGCGGGGGCCCAACGCACAGATACGCAGTATTTT.

The chain couples TRBV7-4 to TRBJ1-5; 11 nucleotides line up with TRBD1. This CDR3 has 14 amino acids. Germline V gene lookup returns CDR1 SGHVT and CDR2 SQSDAQ. V trimming: 11 bases; J trimming: 0 bases; junction bases outside the gene matches: 3. The CDR3, as DNA: TGTGCCGCCGGGACAGGGGGTAGCAATCAGCCCCAGCATTTT. Amino acid sequence: CAAGTGGSNQPQHF.

The chain carries TRBV7-1 and TRBJ1-1, with D hard to call. TRBV7-1 is identified as an open reading frame with a role that is uncertain. V was clipped by 2 bases and J by 4 bases, with 11 bases between them. The CDR3 is 14 residues long. CDR3 in DNA: TGTGCCAGCAGCTCAACGTACATAGCCACTGAAGCTTTCTTT. Translating gives CASSSTYIATEAFF.

To note about this clonotype: Germline and junction disagree at one end, which may indicate a read error. This rearrangement joins TRBV24-1 to TRBJ1-1; unclear D gene. The CDR3 has 14 amino acids. Germline V gene lookup returns CDR1 KGHDR and CDR2 SFDVKD. In DNA form, the CDR3 reads TGTGCCTCCAGTGAATCGACAATGAACACTGAAGCTTTCTTT. Its translation is CASSESTMNTEAFF.

The CDR3, as DNA: TGTGCCAGCAGCCCGACAGGGGCAATTGAAAAACTGTTTTTT. This codes for CASSPTGAIEKLFF. The chain employs TRBV7-2 and TRBJ1-4, with 8 bases that match TRBD1. Trimming took 5 bases from V and 7 from J; bases not matched to a gene: 6. The CDR3 runs 14 residues. Germline V gene data show CDR1 as SGHTA and CDR2 as FQGNSA.

The chain uses TRBV28 and TRBJ1-1; D gene uncertain. CDR1 and CDR2 from the germline V gene are MDHEN and SYDVKM. The CDR3 extends over 14 amino acids. V was cut by 3 bases and J by 7 bases, with 15 bases left in between. CDR3: CASSFSTVTGEAFF. In DNA, the CDR3 is TGTGCCAGCAGTTTCTCCACAGTCACGGGTGAAGCTTTCTTT.

This clonotype was found once. This rearrangement joins TRBV12-3 or TRBV12-4 to TRBJ1-6; 9 bases agree with TRBD1. Trimming at V came to 5 bases and at J to 8 bases, leaving 10 bases not matched to a gene. This CDR3 comprises 16 residues. The CDR3 nucleotides read TGTGCCAGCAGTACCCCGAGACAGGGGGTCCATTCACCCCTCCACTTT. Translating gives CASSTPRQGVHSPLHF.

This chain links TRBV5-1 with TRBJ2-7, with D perhaps assigned TRBD1 or TRBD2 (6 bases each). This CDR3 contains 15 residues. Germline CDR1 SGHRS, CDR2 YFSETQ. Deletions cut 4 bases from V and 0 bases from J, with 14 bases between. In DNA, the CDR3 is TGCGCCAGCAGCCTGAGGGGGGCCTCCTCCTACGAGCAGTACTTC. Translation gives CASSLRGASSYEQYF.

This clonotype was detected only a few times. DNA of the CDR3: TGTGCCAGCCGGAGGGGGTACAATGAGCAGTTCTTC. Amino acids: CASRRGYNEQFF. The rearrangement links TRBV3-1 to TRBJ2-1; D may correspond to TRBD1 or TRBD2 (6 bases each). The CDR3 runs to 12 residues. Looked up from germline, CDR1 is LGHDT and CDR2 is YNNKEL (reference sequence). V lost 8 bases and J 4 bases, leaving 9 bases between the germline ends.

V gene TRBV6-2 or TRBV6-3 combines with J gene TRBJ2-7; D perhaps matches TRBD1 (6 bases). Deletions cut 5 bases from V and 2 bases from J, with 16 bases between. Germline V gene sequence: CDR1 MNHEY, CDR2 SVGEGT. The CDR3 sequence is 15 residues long. The CDR3 loop reads CASSPVGTYPYEQYF. Written as DNA, the CDR3 is TGTGCCAGCAGTCCAGTGGGGACATACCCCTACGAGCAGTACTTC.

This clonotype was seen a handful of times. The V and J genes are TRBV12-3 or TRBV12-4 and TRBJ2-2; 9 positions agree with TRBD1. V shed 3 bases and J 13 bases; nucleotides not matched to a gene: 6. This CDR3 contains 13 residues. CDR3 residues: CASSLYGTGLLFF. As DNA, the CDR3 is TGTGCCAGCAGTTTGTATGGGACAGGGCTGCTGTTTTTT.

This clonotype was seen a few times. The gene calls are TRBV7-6 and TRBJ2-2, with 8 bases lining up with TRBD2. Germline V gene lookup returns CDR1 SGHVS and CDR2 FNYEAQ. V shed 0 bases, J shed 3 bases, and the junction held 9 bases outside the gene matches. The CDR3 runs to 18 residues. CDR3 in amino acids: CASSLAAGGPSYTGELFF. As DNA, the CDR3 is TGTGCCAGCAGCTTAGCGGCGGGGGGCCCGTCGTACACCGGGGAGCTGTTTTTT.

This clonotype was picked up many times. This rearrangement joins TRBV7-2 to TRBJ2-3, with 9 nucleotides matching TRBD2. Germline trimming cut 1 base from V and 7 bases from J; bases unmatched to any gene: 9. The CDR3 contains 16 residues. Germline CDR1 SGHTA, CDR2 FQGNSA. In DNA form, the CDR3 reads TGTGCCAGCAGCTTAGGGACGGCGACTAGCGGCTATACGCAGTATTTT. This encodes CASSLGTATSGYTQYF.

The sample holds a few counts of this clonotype. This rearrangement joins TRBV6-5 to TRBJ2-5; D is perhaps TRBD1 (5 bases). This CDR3 is built from 15 residues. Trimming removed 6 bases from V and 2 bases from J, with 16 bases in between. Per the germline V gene, CDR1 is MNHEY and CDR2 is SVGAGI. Here the CDR3 reads CASSTIGHHQETQYF. In DNA form, the CDR3 reads TGTGCCAGCAGCACAATCGGACACCATCAAGAGACCCAGTACTTC.

V is TRBV27 and J is TRBJ2-7; D possibly uses TRBD1 or TRBD2 (6 bases each). The CDR3 is 16 residues long. Trimming cost V 5 bases and J 0 bases, with 17 bases left between them. The germline V gene encodes CDR1 MNHEY and CDR2 SMNVEV (reference sequence). The CDR3 bases are TGTGCCAGCAGTCCTAGCGTCGGGGGCCTCTCCTACGAGCAGTACTTC. Its protein product is CASSPSVGGLSYEQYF.

The J gene is TRBJ2-1, the V gene TRBV27; 9 bases are shared with TRBD1. This CDR3 spans 14 amino acids. J gave up 4 bases and V 7 bases, and 5 bases lay outside the gene matches. Looked up from germline, CDR1 is MNHEY and CDR2 is SMNVEV (reference sequence). The CDR3 reads CASKDRGDYNEQFF. The CDR3 DNA reads TGTGCCAGCAAAGACAGGGGGGATTACAATGAGCAGTTCTTC.